The 5 T cell receptor beta chains listed next were all sequenced from one sample in a study of blood T cell repertoires in COVID-19. This table comes from immunoSEQ multiplex PCR, and its TCRdb copy is limited to in-frame clones, with some not included. The sample includes around 180,000 clones, 84% of them seen just once. The sample comprised peripheral blood. The receptor set was obtained from a human donor in a cohort sampled during active COVID-19.

V usage is TRBV19 and J usage is TRBJ1-4; 9 positions agree with TRBD1. The CDR3 extends over 15 amino acids. With 5 bases clipped from V and 8 bases from J, the junction kept 9 bases outside the gene matches. CDR1 is LNHDA, CDR2 SQIVND, per germline (reference sequence). CDR3 sequence (DNA): TGTGCCAGTAGTGCTGAAAGGACAGGGGAAGAAAAACTGTTTTTT. It yields the protein CASSAERTGEEKLFF.

V and J are TRBV7-9 and TRBJ2-6; D not resolved. V lost 3 bases and J 2 bases, leaving 2 bases between the germline ends. This CDR3 is 13 amino acids long. Germline CDR1 and CDR2: SEHNR and FQNEAQ (reference sequence). The DNA for the CDR3 is TGTGCCAGCAGCTTCGCTGGGGCCAACGTCCTGACTTTC. It is translated as CASSFAGANVLTF.

This clone came up a few times. The rearrangement joins TRBV11-2 to TRBJ1-6; a possible D gene is TRBD1 (5 bases). CDR3 size: 15 residues. V lost 5 bases to trimming and J lost 2 bases, with 10 bases between them. Germline CDR1 SGHAT, CDR2 FQNNGV. CDR3 loop: CASSPGQAYNSPLHF. The CDR3 bases are TGTGCCAGCAGCCCCGGACAAGCCTATAATTCACCCCTCCACTTT.

The chain couples TRBV19 to TRBJ1-2; D may be TRBD1 (6 bases). CDR3 length: 14 residues. Trimming pared 7 bases from V and 4 bases from J, leaving 16 bases between. Germline V CDR1 and CDR2: LNHDA, SQIVND (reference sequence). The CDR3 DNA reads as TGTGCCAGTACCCCGAGGGGGGGAGGCTATGGCTACACCTTC. Amino acid sequence: CASTPRGGGYGYTF.

This clone was recorded a few times. The chain carries TRBV5-4 and TRBJ2-7, with D maybe TRBD1 (6 bases). The CDR3 spans 14 residues. V dropped 2 bases and J dropped 5 bases, with 14 bases sitting between them. Germline-derived CDR1 and CDR2 are SGHNT and YYREEE (reference sequence). The chain's CDR3 is CASSLVGAGHEQYF. The CDR3 DNA follows: TGTGCCAGCAGCTTAGTGGGGGCCGGACACGAGCAGTACTTC.